There are many counts of the clone carrying this T cell receptor (beta chain). The CDR3 is made up of 14 amino acids. CDR1 is MDHEN and CDR2 is SYDVKM in the germline V gene. V lost 8 bases and J lost 3, with 16 bases in between. The time point denotes: persistent/refractory GD, antithyroid drugs over 5 years with positive TRAb. With RNA extracted from PBMCs as input, the TCR library was made. As collected, the peripheral blood samples measured 7.5 to 10 milliliters each and went into EDTA tubes. The data were obtained in a study of regulatory T cells in long-lasting Graves disease. Sequencing libraries for TCR beta were prepared with iRepertoire HTBI primers and Arm-PCR of CDR3 regions. Using its own MiXCR run on the multiplex PCR reads, TCRdb lists one record per CDR3 protein. The repertoire holds 400,000 to 500,000 distinct CDR3 sequences, with 20% to 25% as singletons.

The sequencing used peripheral blood mononuclear cells (PBMCs), collected when the disease was refractory, from a patient treated with antithyroid drugs. The sequence came from a female donor with Graves disease. The gene calls are TRBV28 and TRBJ1-1; maybe TRBD1 (6 bases). CDR3 amino acids: CASCSYQGYTEAFF. DNA of the CDR3: TGTGCCAGCTGTTCCTACCAGGGGTACACTGAAGCTTTCTTT.